The text below deals with one T cell receptor (beta chain). Its antigen remains undetermined. No much larger clone exists at a distance of one base, and base qualities are not known. PBMCs were isolated by Ficoll-Paque density gradient centrifugation. The germline V gene encodes CDR1 SNHLY and CDR2 FYNNEI. The CDR3 runs 16 residues from the cysteine to the phenylalanine. Kept here is only the CDR3 DNA, which spans 48 bases and is read in frame from base 1. V trim: 3 bases; J trim: 1 base; unmatched bases: 4. These reads were obtained on an Illumina NovaSeq 6000. cDNA libraries for TCRalpha and TCRbeta were prepared by 5'RACE using constant-segment primers, with sample barcodes and unique molecular identifiers added. Trizol reagent was used to extract RNA from every sample. Amplification of the libraries took two PCR steps, and the second step added a second sample barcode plus Illumina TruSeq adapters. The libraries were sequenced on an Illumina NovaSeq using 2 x 150 bp paired-end reads. Turning to the authors' computational methods: Demultiplexing of reads and collapsing into UMI-guided consensus sequences were performed with migec v1.2.7. Using mixcr v2.1.11, the UMI consensuses were aligned to TRA and TRB V and J templates and assembled into clonotypes. A clonotype was counted as expanded or contracted only when both edgeR and NoisET called the clonotype significant, with the noise models trained on biological replicates. For edgeR calls, a false discovery rate-adjusted p below 0.01 and a log2 fold-change threshold of 1 were applied. As an exploratory analysis of dynamics, max-normalized trajectories of the 1000 most abundant clonotypes were examined with PCA combined with hierarchical clustering. Each responding clone was given a CD4 or CD8 phenotype based on the CD4+ and CD8+ repertoires, which had been sequenced separately. TCRdb handled the public reads itself, with Q25 trimming in fastp and clone calling in MiXCR, and kept productive beta chains. Rows are combined by CDR3 protein, so each entry shows the most common genes and DNA. Clone size and V and J calls follow TCRdb, not the original study. The sample includes some 600,000 distinct CDR3 sequences, with around 15% observed a single time. The top ten clonotypes cover roughly 8% of the sample.

The sample is drawn from a study of T-cell memory formation after mild COVID-19 (dated by TCRdb to the early 2020s). Background for the entire study: TCR sequence clusters from the two donors were found to be largely donor specific. In two donors, T-cell clones that expanded and contracted after mild COVID-19 were followed by sequencing TCRalpha and TCRbeta repertoires longitudinally. The cohort comprised two young, previously healthy adult volunteers, one female and one male.

Study-level results and caveats: Only two mild cases were covered in the study, and larger cohorts including severe cases with pre-infection samples were considered necessary. Contracting CD4+ clones turned up mainly in the CM and EM memory subsets, whereas EMRA was where CD8+ clones were enriched. From day 15 to 85, contracting clones showed balanced CD4/CD8 phenotypes, whereas a second wave of clones that expanded from day 15 to 37 leaned towards CD4+. The detection of some responding clones in pre-infection memory suggests that pre-existing cross-reactive memory T cells joined the SARS-CoV-2 response. Whether the second-wave clones peaking on day 37 were SARS-CoV-2 specific was not confirmed.

The rearranged chain carries TRBV2 and TRBJ2-2; the junction holds 8 bases that match TRBD2. Source material: PBMCs or a T cell subset sorted from them (not recorded which). The sequence derives from an adult woman who had mild COVID-19 (a few samples of this study predate the infection). The sample titles of this study are shuffled in the database, so cell type and time point are left out; the donor was told from shared clones. DNA sequence: TGTGCCAGCAGTGACGTAGCGGGGATGAACACCGGGGAGCTGTTTTTT. Translated, this is CASSDVAGMNTGELFF.